This is a list of T cell receptor beta chains from one sample in a study of cytomegalovirus exposure and HLA in healthy donors. Some clones are missing from TCRdb's copy, which holds only in-frame ones; the method was immunoSEQ multiplex PCR. The sample shows some 150,000 clones, around nine tenths of them seen only once. Sample: PBMCs. These receptors all stem from a woman aged 25 to 39 in good health and CMV-seronegative. Each CDR3 is given with its conserved first and last residue. Each record gives: J gene, V gene, clone size, D gene, CDR3 protein, CDR3 DNA. The D gene is left open where the match is weak. The size entry is marked missing in some rows and otherwise reads once, few, many or a size class.

TRBJ1-1 TRBV6-1 - - CASRDLRIEAFF TGTGCCAGCAGGGACTTGAGGATTGAAGCTTTCTTT
TRBJ2-3 TRBV29-1 few TRBD2 CSGNSGTNTDTQYF TGCAGCGGGAATAGCGGGACCAACACAGATACGCAGTATTTT
TRBJ1-1 TRBV5-5 - - CASSDRTEGLAFF TGTGCCAGCAGCGACAGGACAGAGGGTTTAGCTTTCTTT
TRBJ2-2 TRBV30 - TRBD2 CAWSRLAGDGSGELFF TGTGCCTGGAGTCGACTAGCGGGAGATGGATCCGGGGAGCTGTTTTTT
TRBJ1-2 TRBV13 - TRBD1 CASSSRDRGLGYTF TGTGCCAGCAGTTCCCGGGACAGGGGGCTCGGCTACACCTTC
TRBJ2-7 TRBV5-6 few - CASSPLGSLTSYEQYF TGTGCCAGCAGCCCCCTGGGGAGCCTCACCTCCTACGAGCAGTACTTC
TRBJ2-7 TRBV2 few - CASSEAGRLTYEQYF TGTGCCAGCAGTGAAGCGGGCCGGTTAACCTACGAGCAGTACTTC
TRBJ1-6 TRBV5-1 - TRBD1 CASSIGTDNSPLHF TGCGCCAGCAGCATAGGGACAGATAATTCACCCCTCCACTTT
TRBJ2-7 TRBV25-1 - - CASNGGQTYEQYF TGTGCCAGCAACGGAGGACAGACCTACGAGCAGTACTTC
TRBJ2-7 TRBV5-1 - - CASSLSGLLNYEQYF TGCGCCAGCAGCTTGAGCGGACTCTTGAACTACGAGCAGTACTTC
TRBJ2-3 TRBV6-5 - - CASRLTGSSTDTQYF TGTGCCAGCAGACTTACGGGGTCAAGCACAGATACGCAGTATTTT
TRBJ2-2 TRBV6-4 - - CASSEQGVGELFF TGTGCCAGCAGTGAACAGGGCGTCGGGGAGCTGTTTTTT
TRBJ2-7 TRBV6-5 - TRBD2 CASSLLGSGRAGEQYF TGTGCCAGCAGTTTGTTAGGCAGCGGGAGGGCCGGGGAGCAGTACTTC
TRBJ2-5 TRBV6-1 - - CASSGDRFQETQYF TGTGCCAGCAGTGGAGACAGGTTCCAAGAGACCCAGTACTTC
TRBJ2-3 TRBV6-1 - - CASSEIGSGKATDTQYF TGTGCCAGCAGTGAAATCGGCTCCGGGAAGGCCACAGATACGCAGTATTTT
TRBJ1-6 TRBV19 - - CASSPRKTGNNSPLHF TGTGCCAGTAGTCCCCGAAAAACAGGGAACAATTCACCCCTCCACTTT
TRBJ1-1 TRBV19 few - CASSEDRLEAFF TGTGCCAGTAGCGAAGACAGGCTTGAAGCTTTCTTT
TRBJ2-3 TRBV28 - TRBD2 CASSPPRREGGDTQYF TGTGCCAGCAGTCCACCAAGGCGGGAGGGGGGAGATACGCAGTATTTT
TRBJ1-2 TRBV28 - - CASGGYYGYTF TGTGCCAGCGGCGGCTACTATGGCTACACCTTC
TRBJ2-7 TRBV19 - TRBD2 CASSKGLASGEQYF TGTGCCAGTAGTAAGGGACTAGCGTCGGGGGAGCAGTACTTC
TRBJ2-7 TRBV29-1 - TRBD1 CSVMNSGTGTYEQYF TGCAGCGTGATGAATTCCGGGACAGGGACCTACGAGCAGTACTTC
TRBJ2-7 TRBV6-6 once - CASSPDLDRRGGEQYF TGTGCCAGCAGTCCCGATCTGGACAGACGAGGGGGCGAGCAGTACTTC
TRBJ2-2 TRBV6-6 few - CASERNTGELFF TGTGCCAGCGAGCGGAACACCGGGGAGCTGTTTTTT
TRBJ1-2 TRBV7-9 once TRBD1 CASSTPSGQGAGYTF TGTGCCAGCAGCACCCCGAGCGGGCAGGGGGCGGGCTACACCTTC
TRBJ2-1 TRBV7-2 - TRBD2 CASSKPGLDANEQFF TGTGCCAGCAGCAAGCCGGGACTAGACGCCAATGAGCAGTTCTTC
TRBJ2-7 TRBV5-6 - - CASGSLASNSYEQYF TGTGCCAGCGGGTCTCTAGCGTCTAATTCCTACGAGCAGTACTTC
TRBJ2-1 TRBV9 - TRBD2 CASSVALTGPSGRPTNEQFF TGTGCCAGCAGCGTAGCTTTAACAGGGCCTAGCGGGAGGCCCACCAATGAGCAGTTCTTC
TRBJ2-7 TRBV5-3 - TRBD1 CARSYGQGPYEQYF TGTGCCAGAAGCTACGGACAGGGACCATACGAGCAGTACTTC
TRBJ1-3 TRBV5-1 - - CASSLVGATGNTIYF TGCGCCAGCAGCTTGGTGGGGGCTACTGGAAACACCATATATTTT
TRBJ1-2 TRBV5-1 - - CASPPAGGGGYTF TGCGCCAGCCCCCCCGCCGGGGGGGGTGGCTACACCTTC
TRBJ2-6 TRBV18 - - CASSPEVGGGANVLTF TGTGCCAGCTCACCAGAAGTCGGGGGTGGGGCCAACGTCCTGACTTTC
TRBJ1-2 TRBV7-9 - - CASSLDGVWNYGYTF TGTGCCAGCAGCTTAGACGGGGTTTGGAACTATGGCTACACCTTC
TRBJ1-3 TRBV9 - TRBD1 CASSEGTAGNTIYF TGTGCCAGCAGCGAGGGGACAGCTGGAAACACCATATATTTT
TRBJ2-3 TRBV25-1 - - CASRRQRTQYF TGTGCCAGCAGGCGGCAGCGTACGCAGTATTTT
TRBJ2-6 TRBV5-4 - - CASSLYRVSGANVLTF TGTGCCAGCAGCTTATACAGGGTCTCTGGGGCCAACGTCCTGACTTTC
TRBJ1-1 TRBV14 - - CASSLPYSTEAFF TGTGCCAGCAGCCTACCGTACAGCACTGAAGCTTTCTTT
TRBJ2-1 TRBV5-1 - - CASSLDRYNEQFF TGCGCCAGCAGCTTGGATCGGTACAATGAGCAGTTCTTC
TRBJ2-1 TRBV12-5 - TRBD2 CASGFPAGDCYNEQFF TGTGCTAGTGGTTTCCCAGCGGGAGACTGCTACAATGAGCAGTTCTTC
TRBJ1-1 TRBV30 - - CAWSVGTNTEAFF TGTGCCTGGAGTGTAGGGACAAACACTGAAGCTTTCTTT
TRBJ2-7 TRBV18 - - CASSPDRTQQYF TGTGCCAGCTCACCGGACAGAACCCAGCAGTACTTC
TRBJ1-1 TRBV27 once TRBD1 CASSNRGPGTEAFF TGTGCCAGCAGCAACAGGGGGCCGGGCACTGAAGCTTTCTTT
TRBJ2-7 TRBV19 - - CASSLGRANEQYF TGTGCCAGTAGTCTAGGCAGGGCTAACGAGCAGTACTTC
TRBJ2-7 TRBV2 - - CASGAALGSYEQYF TGTGCCAGCGGGGCCGCCCTAGGATCCTACGAGCAGTACTTC
TRBJ1-2 TRBV5-4 - TRBD1 CASSDGDRGAYGYTF TGTGCCAGCAGCGATGGGGACAGGGGGGCCTATGGCTACACCTTC
TRBJ1-1 TRBV5-1 - TRBD1 CASSRQGGAVNTEAFF TGCGCCAGCAGTCGACAGGGTGGAGCGGTGAACACTGAAGCTTTCTTT
TRBJ1-1 TRBV18 - - CASSRQGNTEAFF TGTGCCAGCTCACGCCAGGGAAACACTGAAGCTTTCTTT
TRBJ2-7 TRBV7-7 once - CASSLGGFSYEQYF TGTGCCAGCAGCTTAGGGGGCTTCTCCTACGAGCAGTACTTC
TRBJ2-5 TRBV6-1 many TRBD1 CASSFGSGGETQYF TGTGCCAGCAGTTTCGGTTCAGGGGGTGAGACCCAGTACTTC